These 16 T cell receptor beta chains came from one sample sequenced in a study of beta chain features in type 1 diabetes. The sequenced template was cDNA made from the entire isolated RNA. The protocol was immunoSEQ multiplex PCR, while the TCRdb copy is restricted to in-frame clones and leaves out a portion. The sample consists of about 620,000 clones, 15% to 19% of them appearing once. Sequencing input: naive CD4+ T cells from blood. These receptors came from a man between 18 and 35 years old in good health.

This sequence joins TRBV18 and TRBJ2-7, with TRBD1 matching 8 bases. Germline-derived CDR1 and CDR2 are KGHSH and LQKENI. V dropped 3 bases and J dropped 2; count of bases not matched to a gene: 12. There are 17 residues in the CDR3. CDR3 sequence: CASSPKPKWTGTYEQYF. Here the CDR3 DNA reads TGTGCCAGCTCACCCAAACCAAAATGGACAGGGACCTACGAGCAGTACTTC.

The V and J genes are TRBV9 and TRBJ1-1, with D maybe TRBD1 (5 bases). The germline gives CDR1 SGDLS, CDR2 YYNGEE. This CDR3 spans 18 amino acids. Trimming left V 0 bases short and J 4 bases short, with 22 bases between. The CDR3 loop reads CASSVGGRVGAASTEAFF. CDR3 bases: TGTGCCAGCAGCGTAGGAGGCAGGGTTGGGGCCGCGTCCACTGAAGCTTTCTTT. Using reference TRBV9 and TRBJ1-1 for the parts outside the CDR3, the full variable domain is DSGVTQTPKHLITATGQRVTLRCSPRSGDLSVYWYQQSLDQGLQFLIQYYNGEERAKGNILERFSAQQFPDLHSELNLSSLELGDSALYFCASSVGGRVGAASTEAFFGQGTRLTVV.

This clone occurred a few times. The chain is built from TRBV14 and TRBJ2-7; TRBD1 matches at 10 bases. The CDR3 loop spans 14 amino acids. J lost 2 bases, V lost 7 bases, and 5 bases had no gene match. Looked up from germline, CDR1 is SGHDN and CDR2 is FVKESK. The CDR3 region is CASTRGQGAYEQYF. The CDR3 region has the DNA TGTGCCAGCACAAGAGGACAGGGGGCCTACGAGCAGTACTTC.

This clone was counted between two and nine times. The V call is TRBV27, the J call TRBJ2-3, with 8 bases aligning to TRBD2. The CDR3 sequence is 15 residues long. CDR1 is MNHEY and CDR2 is SMNVEV in the germline V gene (reference sequence). The junction had 11 bases not matched to a gene; V was cut back by 5 bases and J by 7 bases. The CDR3 protein is CASSPPKRGTHTQYF. The CDR3 DNA sequence: TGTGCCAGCAGTCCCCCCAAGCGGGGGACCCATACGCAGTATTTT.

This clone has only a few counts. The genes are TRBV7-9 and TRBJ1-5; D is perhaps TRBD1 (5 bases). This CDR3 is 15 amino acids long. Germline CDR1 is SEHNR and CDR2 is FQNEAQ (reference sequence). V lost 5 bases and J lost 7, with 18 bases in between. The CDR3 coding sequence is TGTGCCAGCAGCCACAGCGGGGCGCGAGCCCAGCCCCAGCATTTT. Translation: CASSHSGARAQPQHF.

This clone has more than one count but fewer than ten. The gene calls are TRBV28 and TRBJ2-2; no clear D gene. CDR3 length: 12 residues. The germline V gene has CDR1 MDHEN and CDR2 SYDVKM. V lost 1 base, J lost 7 bases, and 4 bases lay in between. CDR3 bases: TGTGCCAGCAGTTTATCTGTCGGGGAGCTGTTTTTT. The encoded protein is CASSLSVGELFF.

The chain joins TRBV11-2 to TRBJ2-6; possible D gene TRBD1, 6 bases. CDR1 and CDR2 (germline): SGHAT, FQNNGV. The CDR3 length is 15 residues. The ends were cut back, 2 bases at V and 4 bases at J, with 9 bases in the middle. The CDR3 DNA sequence: TGTGCCAGCAGCTTAATTGGACAGGGGGCCAACGTCCTGACTTTC. It encodes CASSLIGQGANVLTF.

This clone was picked up a small number of times. The V and J genes are TRBV7-3 and TRBJ2-1; D gene unclear. Germline V gene data show CDR1 as SGHTA and CDR2 as FQGTGA. Trimming shortened V by 2 bases and J by 8 bases, and 16 bases separated the two germline ends. This CDR3 has 15 amino acids. DNA for the CDR3: TGTGCCAGCAGCTTAGGCTCCCTCAGTAGGGATGAGCAGTTCTTC. Protein product: CASSLGSLSRDEQFF.

This clone was observed a few times. The chain is built from TRBV9 and TRBJ2-5; D remains unclear. This CDR3 comprises 13 residues. V shed 3 bases and J shed 2 bases, with 8 bases lying between them. Germline CDR1 reads SGDLS; CDR2 reads YYNGEE. The CDR3 bases are TGTGCCAGCAGCGGTTCCCCTCAAGAGACCCAGTACTTC. This gives the protein CASSGSPQETQYF.

This clone was detected only a few times. V gene TRBV6-1 combines with J gene TRBJ2-7; the match to TRBD2 covers 11 bases. Losses at the gene ends were 2 bases for V and 5 bases for J; bases not matched to a gene: 5. Germline values: CDR1 MNHNS, CDR2 SASEGT. The CDR3 is 15 residues long. This chain's CDR3 is CASSETSGRRNEQYF. The CDR3 DNA reads as TGTGCCAGCAGTGAAACTAGCGGGAGAAGGAACGAGCAGTACTTC.

This clone was seen only once. V is TRBV10-3 and J is TRBJ1-2; TRBD1 might be the D (5 bases). The V gene lost 7 bases and the J gene lost 2 bases, with 17 bases spanning the gap. The CDR3 totals 15 residues. Per germline, CDR1 ENHRY and CDR2 SYGVKD. The CDR3 here is CAITGRTSVNYGYTF. In DNA form, the CDR3 reads TGTGCCATCACCGGGAGGACAAGTGTCAACTATGGCTACACCTTC.

Remarks on this clone: Other DNA sequences of this sample code for an identical CDR3. V is TRBV5-1 and J is TRBJ2-7; 8 positions match TRBD1. CDR1 and CDR2 (germline): SGHRS, YFSETQ. Losses at the gene ends were 0 bases for V and 1 base for J; bases not matched to a gene: 3. This CDR3 is 15 amino acids long. The chain's CDR3 is CASSLVGTGSYEQYF. DNA for the CDR3: TGCGCCAGCAGCTTGGTTGGGACAGGATCCTACGAGCAGTACTTC.

This clone came up many times. This sequence joins TRBV6-4 and TRBJ1-4; TRBD1 is a possible D gene (5 bases). This CDR3 contains 14 residues. The germline V gene has CDR1 MRHNA and CDR2 SNTAGT. V dropped 6 bases and J dropped 0 bases, with 8 bases sitting between them. The CDR3 nucleotides are TGTGCCAGCAGGACAGACGCAACTAATGAAAAACTGTTTTTT. This translates into CASRTDATNEKLFF.

The J gene is TRBJ2-3, the V gene TRBV6-6; D gene ambiguous. V lost 4 bases to trimming and J lost 4 bases, with 12 bases between them. The germline CDR1 and CDR2 sequences are MNHNY and SVGAGI (reference sequence). The CDR3 loop spans 14 amino acids. CDR3 protein: CASSSPGQADTQYF. The CDR3 DNA is TGTGCCAGCAGTTCACCGGGTCAGGCAGATACGCAGTATTTT.

The chain uses TRBV14 and TRBJ2-5; D is uncertain. The J call is doubtful: the DNA matches TRBJ2-7 better. The length of the CDR3 is 12 residues. Germline V gene lookup returns CDR1 SGHDN and CDR2 FVKESK. The CDR3 reads CASSADPYEQYF. The CDR3 region has the DNA TGTGCCAGCAGTGCAGACCCCTACGAGCAGTACTTC.

Remarks on this clone: This sequence may be a read error, since a much larger clone differs from it by one base. V and J are TRBV2 and TRBJ2-6, with D possibly being TRBD1 or TRBD2 (5 bases each). The CDR3 totals 15 residues. The V end lost 4 bases, the J end lost 0 bases, and 7 bases lay between the germline ends. Germline CDR1 reads SNHLY; CDR2 reads FYNNEI. The CDR3 here is CASSVGDSGANVLTF. As DNA, the CDR3 is TGTGCCAGCAGTGTGGGGGACTCTGGGGCCAACGTCCTGACTTTC.